These 9 T cell receptor beta chains originate from one sample sequenced in a study of blood T cell repertoires in COVID-19. Only in-frame clones appear in the TCRdb table, and some are missing; sequencing was by immunoSEQ multiplex PCR. This sample has 150,000 to 180,000 clones, with nearly 80% found just once. Input material: peripheral blood. All receptors derive from a man older than 75 with acute or convalescent COVID-19.

The sample holds a few counts of this clone. The V call is TRBV11-2, the J call TRBJ2-7; TRBD1 is a possible D gene (6 bases). The CDR3 has 14 amino acids. Trimming shortened V by 2 bases and J by 3 bases, and 11 bases separated the two germline ends. From germline, CDR1 is SGHAT and CDR2 FQNNGV. This chain's CDR3 is CASSLSQGIYEQYV. The CDR3 coding sequence is TGTGCCAGCAGCTTATCGCAGGGGATCTACGAGCAGTACGTC.

This clone occurred once. This chain links TRBV2 with TRBJ1-2; perhaps TRBD1 as D (6 bases). The CDR3 is 11 residues long. V lost 9 bases and J lost 8, with 13 bases in between. Germline V gives CDR1 SNHLY, CDR2 FYNNEI. Here the CDR3 reads CASDRSGGYTF. CDR3 coding DNA: TGTGCCAGTGACAGGAGTGGCGGCTACACCTTC.

The rearrangement joins TRBV5-1 to TRBJ2-3; 11 bases map to TRBD2. This CDR3 comprises 17 residues. V lost 4 bases and J lost 6; bases outside the gene matches: 13. Germline V gene data show CDR1 as SGHRS and CDR2 as YFSETQ. In DNA, the CDR3 is TGCGCCAGCAGCCCCGGGCTAGCGGGGGGTCCGGGGGATACGCAGTATTTT. Its translation: CASSPGLAGGPGDTQYF.

This chain connects TRBV7-6 to TRBJ1-1; 8 positions agree with TRBD1. Germline loops: CDR1 SGHVS, CDR2 FNYEAQ. The CDR3 has 15 residues. V gave up 5 bases and J gave up 4 bases; unmatched junction bases: 9. The CDR3 DNA is TGTGCCAGCAGCCCAGGACAGGGTGGGAGCACTGAAGCTTTCTTT. Translated: CASSPGQGGSTEAFF.

This chain joins TRBV9 and TRBJ2-5; D is perhaps TRBD2 (6 bases). Trimming cost V 4 bases and J 1 base, with 11 bases left between them. The CDR3 totals 14 residues. Germline-derived CDR1 and CDR2 are SGDLS and YYNGEE. The CDR3 spells CASSTGLTQETQYF. The CDR3 bases are TGTGCCAGCAGCACCGGACTAACCCAAGAGACCCAGTACTTC.

The chain links TRBV27 to TRBJ2-2, with a weak D call TRBD1 (6 bases). The CDR3 runs to 14 residues. The V gene lost 3 bases and the J gene lost 1 base, with 6 bases spanning the gap. Germline V gene sequence: CDR1 MNHEY, CDR2 SMNVEV (reference sequence). The CDR3 reads CASSLTGNTGELFF. The CDR3 DNA sequence: TGTGCCAGCAGTTTGACAGGGAACACCGGGGAGCTGTTTTTT.

The J gene is TRBJ1-1, the V gene TRBV29-1; the D is unclear. The CDR3 consists of 14 residues. From germline, CDR1 is SQVTM and CDR2 ANQGSEA. Trimming removed 7 bases at V and 4 bases at J, with 19 bases between. CDR3 sequence: CSGREIGGGTEAFF. The DNA of the CDR3 is TGCAGCGGGCGAGAGATAGGCGGTGGCACTGAAGCTTTCTTT.

This clone was counted a single time. V is TRBV10-2 and J is TRBJ1-5; D gene ambiguous. Trimming removed 6 bases at V and 2 bases at J, with 11 bases between. The CDR3 loop spans 14 amino acids. The V gene's germline CDR1 is WSHSY and CDR2 SAAADI. The CDR3 nucleotides read TGCGCCAGCAGCGGCTCGGGTGGCAATCAGCCCCAGCATTTT. Its translation: CASSGSGGNQPQHF.

CDR3 in amino acids: CASSAGLGYEQYF. The DNA of the CDR3 is TGTGCCAGTAGTGCGGGACTAGGGTACGAGCAGTACTTC. The chain joins TRBV19 to TRBJ2-7; the match to TRBD2 covers 8 bases. This CDR3 is built from 13 residues. Losses at the gene ends were 5 bases for V and 4 bases for J; bases not matched to a gene: 4. Germline V gives CDR1 LNHDA, CDR2 SQIVND (reference sequence).